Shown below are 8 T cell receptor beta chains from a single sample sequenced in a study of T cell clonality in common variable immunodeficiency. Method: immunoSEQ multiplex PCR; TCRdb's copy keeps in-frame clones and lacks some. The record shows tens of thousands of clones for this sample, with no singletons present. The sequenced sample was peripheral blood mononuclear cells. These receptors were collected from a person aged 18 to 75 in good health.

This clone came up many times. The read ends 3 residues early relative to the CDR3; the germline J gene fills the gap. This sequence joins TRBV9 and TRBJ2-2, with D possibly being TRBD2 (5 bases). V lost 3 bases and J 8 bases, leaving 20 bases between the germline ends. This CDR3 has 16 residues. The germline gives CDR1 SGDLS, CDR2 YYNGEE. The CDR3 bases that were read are TGTGCCAGCAGCGAGGGAGACTACCCGATGGGTGGGGAG. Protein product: CASSEGDYPMGGE. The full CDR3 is CASSEGDYPMGGELFF.

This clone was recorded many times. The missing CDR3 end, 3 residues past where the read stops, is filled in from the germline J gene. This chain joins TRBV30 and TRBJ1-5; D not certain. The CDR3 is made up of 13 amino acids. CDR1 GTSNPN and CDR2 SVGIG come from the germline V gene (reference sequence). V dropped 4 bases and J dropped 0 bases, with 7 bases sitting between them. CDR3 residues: CAWNANSNQPQHF. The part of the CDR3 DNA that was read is TGTGCCTGGAACGCGAATAGCAATCAGCCC.

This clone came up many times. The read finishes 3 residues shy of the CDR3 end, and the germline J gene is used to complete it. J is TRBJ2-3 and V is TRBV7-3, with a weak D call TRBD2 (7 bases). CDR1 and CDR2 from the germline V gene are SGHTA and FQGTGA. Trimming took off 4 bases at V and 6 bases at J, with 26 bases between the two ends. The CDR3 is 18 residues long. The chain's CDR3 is CASSWGGAGFISGDTQYF. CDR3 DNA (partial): TGTGCCAGCAGCTGGGGGGGGGCAGGGTTTATCTCGGGTGATACG.

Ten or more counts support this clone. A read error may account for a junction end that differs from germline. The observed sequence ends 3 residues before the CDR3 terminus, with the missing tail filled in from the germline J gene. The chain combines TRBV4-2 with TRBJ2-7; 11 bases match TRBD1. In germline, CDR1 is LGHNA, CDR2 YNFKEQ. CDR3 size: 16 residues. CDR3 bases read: TGCGCCAGCAGTCCGAAACCCGGGACAGGGGGCTACGAG. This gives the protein CASSPKPGTGGYE. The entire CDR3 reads CASSPKPGTGGYEQYF.

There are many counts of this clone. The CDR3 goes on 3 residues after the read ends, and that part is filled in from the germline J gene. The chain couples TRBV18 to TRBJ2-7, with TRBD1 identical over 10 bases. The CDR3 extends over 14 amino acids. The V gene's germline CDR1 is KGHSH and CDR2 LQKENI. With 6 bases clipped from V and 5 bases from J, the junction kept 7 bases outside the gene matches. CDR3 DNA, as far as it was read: TGTGCCAGCTCCCGGGACAGGGGTACCCACGAG. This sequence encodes CASSRDRGTHE. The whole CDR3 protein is CASSRDRGTHEQYF.

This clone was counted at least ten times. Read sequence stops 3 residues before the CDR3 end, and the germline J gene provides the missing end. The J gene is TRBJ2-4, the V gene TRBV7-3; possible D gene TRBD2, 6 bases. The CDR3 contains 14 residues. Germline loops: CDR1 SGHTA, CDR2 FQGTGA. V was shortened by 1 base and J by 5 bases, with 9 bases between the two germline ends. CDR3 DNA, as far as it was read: TGTGCCAGCAGCTTAAGGGCGGGGCAAAACATT. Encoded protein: CASSLRAGQNI. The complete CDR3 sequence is CASSLRAGQNIQYF.

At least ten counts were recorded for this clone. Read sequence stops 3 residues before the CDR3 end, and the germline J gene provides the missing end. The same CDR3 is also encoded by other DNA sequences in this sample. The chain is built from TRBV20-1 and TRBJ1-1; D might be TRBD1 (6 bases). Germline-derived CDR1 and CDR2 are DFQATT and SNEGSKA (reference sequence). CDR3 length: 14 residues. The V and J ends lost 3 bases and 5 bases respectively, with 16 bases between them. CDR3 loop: CSASQQGSVTEAFF. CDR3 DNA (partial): TGCAGTGCTAGTCAACAGGGCAGTGTTACTGAA.

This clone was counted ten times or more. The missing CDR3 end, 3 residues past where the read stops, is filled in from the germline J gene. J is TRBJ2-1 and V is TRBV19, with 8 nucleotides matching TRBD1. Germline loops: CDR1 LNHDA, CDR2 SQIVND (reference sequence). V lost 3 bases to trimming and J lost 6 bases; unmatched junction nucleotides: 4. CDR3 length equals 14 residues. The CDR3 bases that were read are TGTGCCAGTAGTATCTCAGGGGGCTTCAATGAG. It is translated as CASSISGGFNE. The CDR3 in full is CASSISGGFNEQFF.